These 27 T cell receptor beta chains were sequenced from one sample in a study of blood T cell repertoires in COVID-19. Here immunoSEQ multiplex PCR was the method, and the copy in TCRdb shows in-frame clones only, minus some. The sample has 200,000 to 250,000 clones, about 87% seen once; the top ten hold just over 0.85%. The sequencing sample was made of PBMCs or T cells enriched from blood (not recorded which). Receptors originate from a man between 50 and 59 years old who had been exposed to COVID-19.

The V call is TRBV11-2, the J call TRBJ2-1; 11 bases are a match to TRBD2. Germline V gene sequence: CDR1 SGHAT, CDR2 FQNNGV. V was clipped by 2 bases and J by 3 bases; unmatched bases: 6. The CDR3 loop spans 17 amino acids. The CDR3 region is CASSLSLTSGNYNEQFF. CDR3 DNA sequence: TGTGCCAGCAGCTTATCCCTGACTAGCGGGAACTACAATGAGCAGTTCTTC.

V usage is TRBV10-3 and J usage is TRBJ1-5; TRBD1 agrees at 7 bases. This CDR3 spans 16 amino acids. CDR1 is ENHRY, CDR2 SYGVKD, per germline. V was clipped by 3 bases and J by 7 bases; unmatched bases: 12. CDR3 DNA sequence: TGTGCCATCAGTGATAACAGGGGATCAGCCCAACAGCCCCAGCATTTT. Protein sequence: CAISDNRGSAQQPQHF.

The chain links TRBV15 to TRBJ1-5, with a possible D match to TRBD1 (5 bases). Germline V CDR1 and CDR2: LNHNV, YYDKDF (reference sequence). The germline V and J ends were trimmed by 5 bases and 6 bases, with 11 bases remaining between them. The CDR3 length is 13 residues. CDR3 DNA sequence: TGTGCCACCAGCGAACGGAGGGGTCAGCCCCAGCATTTT. Amino acid sequence: CATSERRGQPQHF.

The chain combines TRBV2 with TRBJ2-7; D is uncertain. The CDR3 loop spans 12 amino acids. The germline V gene has CDR1 SNHLY and CDR2 FYNNEI. V was pared by 6 bases and J by 2 bases, with 8 bases between. CDR3 residues: CASREQTYEQYF. The CDR3 DNA is TGTGCCAGCAGAGAACAGACCTACGAGCAGTACTTC.

V gene TRBV3-1 (or the pseudogene TRBV3-2) combines with J gene TRBJ1-1; D gene ambiguous. With 1 base removed from V and 5 bases from J, the gap between germline ends came to 11 bases. The CDR3 runs 14 residues. The V gene's germline CDR1 is LGHDT and CDR2 YNNKEL (reference sequence). The CDR3 loop reads CASSQADRGTEAFF. The CDR3, as DNA: TGTGCCAGCAGCCAAGCCGACCGGGGTACTGAAGCTTTCTTT.

The V gene is TRBV28, the J gene TRBJ1-6; 9 positions agree with TRBD1. This CDR3 comprises 17 residues. The V gene's germline CDR1 is MDHEN and CDR2 SYDVKM. The ends lost 2 bases at V and 4 bases at J; junction bases unmatched: 6. This CDR3 reads CASSLPDRGFYNSPLHF. CDR3 bases: TGTGCCAGCAGTTTACCCGACAGGGGGTTTTATAATTCACCCCTCCACTTT.

The gene calls are TRBV5-1 and TRBJ2-3; D may be TRBD2 (6 bases). This CDR3 comprises 14 residues. Germline V gene data show CDR1 as SGHRS and CDR2 as YFSETQ. V dropped 4 bases and J dropped 1 base, with 10 bases sitting between them. CDR3: CASSPLAGTDTQYF. The CDR3 DNA sequence: TGCGCCAGCAGCCCCTTAGCGGGCACAGATACGCAGTATTTT.

This chain connects TRBV19 to TRBJ2-7; no clear D gene. V gave up 1 base and J gave up 0 bases, with 7 bases separating them. The CDR3 consists of 14 residues. In germline, CDR1 is LNHDA, CDR2 SQIVND (reference sequence). CDR3 sequence: CASSIGVRSYEQYV. CDR3 DNA: TGTGCCAGTAGTATAGGAGTACGCTCCTACGAGCAGTACGTC.

V is TRBV18 and J is TRBJ1-1, with a possible D match to TRBD1 (5 bases). The CDR3 is made up of 16 amino acids. CDR1 is KGHSH and CDR2 is LQKENI in the germline V gene. V was pared by 6 bases and J by 1 base, with 18 bases between. The CDR3 DNA follows: TGTGCCAGCTCTCTTGACGGCGCCAGGGCGAACACTGAAGCTTTCTTT. It is translated as CASSLDGARANTEAFF.

The chain has TRBV9 and TRBJ2-1, with D unresolved. CDR3 length: 14 residues. Germline V gene sequence: CDR1 SGDLS, CDR2 YYNGEE. Trimming stripped 6 bases from V and 1 base from J, with 11 bases between. CDR3: CASTASGSYNEQFF. The CDR3 DNA reads as TGTGCCAGCACCGCTAGTGGGTCCTACAATGAGCAGTTCTTC.

The CDR3 here is CASSITAGERQPQHF. For the CDR3, the DNA is TGTGCCAGTAGTATCACTGCGGGGGAGAGACAGCCCCAGCATTTT. The chain has TRBV19 and TRBJ1-5; tentative D call: TRBD1 (5 bases). Germline V gene data show CDR1 as LNHDA and CDR2 as SQIVND (reference sequence). The germline V and J ends were trimmed by 3 bases and 7 bases, with 16 bases remaining between them. The CDR3 is 15 residues long.

This chain connects TRBV7-3 to TRBJ2-3; 10 nucleotides line up with TRBD2. This CDR3 spans 16 amino acids. Trimming removed 3 bases from V and 2 bases from J; junction bases left unmatched: 5. Per the germline V gene, CDR1 is SGHTA and CDR2 is FQGTGA. CDR3: CASSFIAGGNTDTQYF. CDR3 DNA: TGTGCCAGCAGCTTCATAGCGGGGGGAAACACAGATACGCAGTATTTT.

This clone occurred once. J is TRBJ2-3 and V is TRBV19, with TRBD2 identical over 13 bases. Germline lookup yields CDR1 LNHDA and CDR2 SQIVND (reference sequence). The V and J ends lost 4 bases and 4 bases, in that order; junction bases with no gene match: 5. The CDR3 covers 16 residues. The CDR3 nucleotides read TGTGCCAGTAGTAGGACTAGCGGGAGTAAGGCAGATACGCAGTATTTT. This encodes CASSRTSGSKADTQYF. Variable domain in full (rest from reference TRBV19 and TRBJ2-3): DGGITQSPKYLFRKEGQNVTLSCEQNLNHDAMYWYRQDPGQGLRLIYYSQIVNDFQKGDIAEGYSVSREKKESFPLTVTSAQKNPTAFYLCASSRTSGSKADTQYFGPGTRLTVL.

The V gene is TRBV5-1, the J gene TRBJ1-2; TRBD1 matches at 7 bases. Germline CDR1 is SGHRS and CDR2 is YFSETQ. The V gene end was trimmed by 1 base and the J gene end by 1 base; junction bases not matched to a gene: 4. CDR3 size: 15 residues. In nucleotides, the CDR3 is TGCGCCAGCAGCTTGTCCCAGGGGGGTAACTATGGCTACACCTTC. It translates to CASSLSQGGNYGYTF.

The CDR3 DNA follows: TGTGCCAGCAGCCTAGGGACAGGCTACTATCAGCCCCAGCATTTT. This gives the protein CASSLGTGYYQPQHF. This chain uses TRBV7-2 with TRBJ1-5; 8 bases map to TRBD1. The CDR3 loop spans 15 amino acids. CDR1 is SGHTA, CDR2 FQGNSA, per germline. V trimming: 5 bases; J trimming: 5 bases; junction bases outside the gene matches: 8.

This clone has only a few counts. The rearrangement joins TRBV9 to TRBJ1-5, with 8 positions matching TRBD1. CDR1 is SGDLS, CDR2 YYNGEE, per germline. This CDR3 is 21 amino acids long. The V gene end was trimmed by 3 bases and the J gene end by 0 bases; junction bases not matched to a gene: 20. The CDR3 spells CASSADPTSGQAYYSNQPQHF. CDR3 nucleotides: TGTGCCAGCAGCGCGGACCCAACCTCGGGACAGGCCTACTATAGCAATCAGCCCCAGCATTTT.

The chain carries TRBV19 and TRBJ1-1; D call uncertain. The germline gives CDR1 LNHDA, CDR2 SQIVND (reference sequence). CDR3 length equals 11 residues. The V gene lost 8 bases and the J gene lost 1 base, with 5 bases spanning the gap. This chain's CDR3 is CASHGNTEAFF. CDR3 coding DNA: TGTGCCAGTCACGGGAACACTGAAGCTTTCTTT. The full variable domain, rest sourced from reference TRBV19 and TRBJ1-1, is DGGITQSPKYLFRKEGQNVTLSCEQNLNHDAMYWYRQDPGQGLRLIYYSQIVNDFQKGDIAEGYSVSREKKESFPLTVTSAQKNPTAFYLCASHGNTEAFFGQGTRLTVV.

The rearrangement links TRBV29-1 to TRBJ1-4; no clear D. This CDR3 region has 13 residues. V lost 4 bases and J 8 bases, leaving 14 bases between the germline ends. Per the germline V gene, CDR1 is SQVTM and CDR2 is ANQGSEA. The CDR3 spells CSVVQAPGEKLFF. The CDR3, as DNA: TGCAGCGTTGTTCAGGCCCCCGGCGAAAAACTGTTTTTT.

The V and J genes are TRBV5-1 and TRBJ2-1; maybe TRBD2 (6 bases). V was trimmed by 4 bases and J by 3 bases, leaving 20 bases between them. The CDR3 is made up of 17 amino acids. Germline values: CDR1 SGHRS, CDR2 YFSETQ. The CDR3 is CASSPEGRLEGYNEQFF. CDR3 nucleotides: TGCGCCAGCAGCCCCGAGGGGAGACTAGAGGGCTACAATGAGCAGTTCTTC.

The chain combines TRBV19 with TRBJ2-3; TRBD2 agrees at 10 bases. The CDR3 extends over 16 amino acids. Trimming removed 5 bases from V and 0 bases from J; junction bases left unmatched: 5. Germline assignment: CDR1 LNHDA and CDR2 SQIVND (reference sequence). CDR3 in amino acids: CASSDLAGGSTDTQYF. The CDR3 bases are TGTGCCAGTAGTGACTTAGCGGGGGGTAGCACAGATACGCAGTATTTT. The complete variable domain, with remaining parts taken from reference TRBV19 and TRBJ2-3, reads DGGITQSPKYLFRKEGQNVTLSCEQNLNHDAMYWYRQDPGQGLRLIYYSQIVNDFQKGDIAEGYSVSREKKESFPLTVTSAQKNPTAFYLCASSDLAGGSTDTQYFGPGTRLTVL.

This CDR3 is CASSPRQGSNTEAFF. In nucleotides, the CDR3 is TGTGCCAGCAGCCCGAGACAGGGGTCGAACACTGAAGCTTTCTTT. This chain links TRBV3-1 (or the pseudogene TRBV3-2) with TRBJ1-1; 8 bases map to TRBD1. The length of the CDR3 is 15 residues. CDR1 is LGHDT, CDR2 YNNKEL, per germline (reference sequence). V gave up 4 bases and J gave up 1 base; unmatched junction bases: 5.

CDR3: CASSLWTQRGEQYF. In DNA form, the CDR3 reads TGTGCCAGCAGCTTGTGGACCCAACGGGGTGAGCAGTACTTC. The rearrangement links TRBV5-8 to TRBJ2-7; the D gene is possibly TRBD2 (5 bases). The germline gives CDR1 SGHTS, CDR2 YDEGEE. Trimming removed 1 base at V and 7 bases at J, with 15 bases between. This CDR3 spans 14 amino acids.

The chain is built from TRBV5-1 and TRBJ2-2, with D perhaps TRBD1 (6 bases). CDR3 length: 15 residues. Germline loops: CDR1 SGHRS, CDR2 YFSETQ. The V end was cut by 4 bases, the J end by 7 bases, with 17 bases between. CDR3: CASSPQSAGVGELFF. DNA of the CDR3: TGCGCCAGCAGCCCCCAGTCCGCAGGGGTCGGGGAGCTGTTTTTT.

The count of this clone is one. The genes are TRBV25-1 and TRBJ1-1, with a possible D match to TRBD1 (5 bases). The germline V gene has CDR1 MGHDK and CDR2 SYGVNS. Trimming took off 3 bases at V and 4 bases at J, with 12 bases between the two ends. The CDR3 totals 14 residues. The CDR3: CASSDPIGVTEAFF. The CDR3 nucleotides read TGTGCCAGCAGTGATCCGATAGGGGTCACTGAAGCTTTCTTT.

The V gene is TRBV6-2 or TRBV6-3, the J gene TRBJ1-2; perhaps TRBD1 as D (5 bases). The germline V and J ends were trimmed by 5 bases and 4 bases, with 8 bases remaining between them. CDR1 and CDR2 from the germline V gene are MNHEY and SVGEGT. The CDR3 contains 12 residues. CDR3 residues: CASSRGSYGYTF. As DNA, the CDR3 is TGTGCCAGCAGTCGGGGGTCCTATGGCTACACCTTC.

V usage is TRBV6-1 and J usage is TRBJ2-7; no reliable D call. Germline CDR1 MNHNS, CDR2 SASEGT. The CDR3 is 14 residues long. V was shortened by 1 base and J by 1 base, with 8 bases between the two germline ends. This CDR3 reads CASSEGGLSYEQYF. CDR3 coding DNA: TGTGCCAGCAGTGAAGGTGGCCTTTCCTACGAGCAGTACTTC.

The chain employs TRBV18 and TRBJ2-7; 10 nucleotides align to TRBD1. The CDR3 runs to 15 residues. Unmatched junction bases numbered 7, after V lost 3 bases and J lost 5 bases. CDR1 KGHSH and CDR2 LQKENI come from the germline V gene. The CDR3 nucleotides are TGTGCCAGCTCACCTACCCGGGACAGGGGAGACGAGCAGTACTTC. Its translation is CASSPTRDRGDEQYF.